The source of this T cell receptor (beta chain) is a study of graft-versus-host responses after intestinal transplantation (dated by TCRdb to about 2021). Concerning the study at large: The transplants that recipients received were multivisceral, liver-intestinal, or isolated intestinal. Anti-thymocyte globulin induction was given to all recipients, followed by maintenance tacrolimus and steroids for around three years. After intestinal transplantation, graft-versus-host and host-versus-graft alloreactive T cell clones were followed in the graft, circulation and bone marrow using bulk TCR-beta CDR3 sequencing. To identify alloreactive clones, pre-transplant mixed lymphocyte reaction products were sequenced and compared with unstimulated pre-transplant donor and recipient T cells. The cohort enrolled about two dozen intestinal transplant recipients, one of whom was a retransplant, and a few patients without pretransplant specimens were excluded. A peak of at least 4% donor T cells among recipient peripheral blood mononuclear cells was the definition used for donor T cell macrochimerism. Instead of going to the commercial service, samples from a few later patients were sequenced in-house on an Illumina MiSeq and processed with MiXCR.

Concerning this clone: Its antigen is not yet known. Within one base of it there is no much larger clone, and no base qualities were kept.

Dithiothreitol, EDTA incubations and collagenase D digestion were used to isolate intraepithelial and lamina propria lymphocytes from graft specimens. Bulk TCR-beta sequencing was performed on serial intestinal graft biopsy specimens collected as late as 600 days after transplant. The research as a whole found: The relatively low number and heterogeneity of intestinal transplant patients limited the conclusions. In patients with donor T cell macrochimerism, the allografts had high GvH to HvG T cell clonal ratios. Early after transplant, peak levels of circulating GvH clones were associated with declines in HvG clones. GvH clones were detected in recipient bone marrow, and some of these GvH clones were observed earlier in ileal mucosa or blood, consistent with an intestinal mucosal origin.

Library preparation was by the immunoSEQ multiplex PCR assay. Adaptive Biotechnologies carried out high-throughput TCR-beta CDR3 sequencing of genomic DNA for most patients. Concerning the study's data processing: TCR sequencing data were retrieved from Adaptive's ImmunoSEQ software for 18 patients, whereas a few other patients were processed with MiXCR and VDJtools. Because the origin of CDR3 nucleotide sequences shared between donor and recipient could not be assigned, those sequences were removed. Alloreactive clones required at least 2-fold expansion over unstimulated cells and minimum CFSE-low frequency of 0.002% (template counts) or 0.001% (read counts). Mappable clones were those detected in sequenced pre-transplant spleen, lymph node, or MLR CFSE-low populations of the donor or recipient. Cumulative frequency of alloreactive clones was calculated as a percentage of all sequences weighted by copy number. The table comes from immuneACCESS by way of TCRdb, which keeps in-frame sequences with V and J called. Part of the clones is missing from these tables; in studies checked, under half for an unresolved V gene and the rest for unknown reasons. The V and J calls and clone size come from that table; D and trimming were worked out from the DNA. For this sample there are about 15,000 clones; around 70% appear just once. Nearly 3.5% of the sample is taken by the ten largest.

The starting material was ileum tissue, obtained 14 days after transplant. This TCR was sampled from a human patient who received an intestinal transplant, so some T cells may come from the graft donor.

The sequenced DNA is TGCGCCAGCAGCGCCGGCAGGGGGGGCACTGAAGCTTTCTTT. Its translation reads: CASSAGRGGTEAFF. Recombination connected TRBV5-1 to TRBJ1-1, with TRBD1 matching 7 junction bases. From the cysteine through the phenylalanine, the CDR3 covers 14 amino acids. Only the CDR3 part of the read is kept: 42 bases, read in frame from the first base. Compared with germline, V lacks 4 bases and J lacks 4 bases; bases without a gene match: 7. Per the germline V gene, SGHRS is the CDR1 and YFSETQ is the CDR2.